One T cell receptor (beta chain) is described in this entry. Its antigen remains unknown. Trimming cost V 4 bases and J 0 bases; bases outside gene matches: 19. The CDR3 covers 20 residues. The germline V gene has CDR1 SGDLS and CDR2 YYNGEE. This sample was included in a study of T cell responses to AZD1222 COVID-19 vaccine. Whole-study findings and limits: Across spike, vaccine-associated CD4 TCRs were found, dominant at 160-218 and 743-854. Repertoire collection took place solely once the T cell response had peaked.

TCRdb keeps only in-frame clones here, not all; method: immunoSEQ multiplex PCR. The sample shows more than 95,000 clones, 88% of them seen only once. This clonotype was obtained from an adult in good health. The material sequenced was peripheral blood, taken on day 0 of AZD1222 vaccination. The rearrangement links TRBV9 to TRBJ1-1; 9 nucleotides match TRBD1. The CDR3 DNA reads TGTGCCAGCAGCCCAGGGACAGGGAAGGGGATGTTTAAGATGAACACTGAAGCTTTCTTT. Translation gives CASSPGTGKGMFKMNTEAFF.